This T cell receptor beta chain is from a study of shared clonotypes between healthy human individuals. Across the whole study: Each donor contributed plates that comprised three CD4 naive, three CD4 memory, two CD8 naive and one CD8 memory. Study-level results: The study generally estimated greater richness for naive than memory subsets. In contrast to clonotypes shared by all four donors, non-shared clonotypes had lower generation probabilities.

Researchers partitioned CD4+ cells into CD45RA+ naive and CD45RA-negative memory subsets. This CDR3 region has 13 residues. J was trimmed by 8 bases and V by 7 bases; bases with no gene match: 6. The V gene's germline CDR1 is SQVTM and CDR2 ANQGSEA. In regard to this clone: Its target is not known.

The assay was immunoSEQ multiplex PCR, and TCRdb's table has in-frame clones only and misses some. The table has over a million clones, approximately 98% seen once; the top ten hold around 0.45%. Sequenced: naive CD4+ T cells sorted from blood. Subset indicated: CD45RA+ positively selected. The TCR sequence derives from a man aged 30 to 45 in good health. V is TRBV29-1 and J is TRBJ2-1, with 12 bases matching TRBD1. The CDR3 loop reads CSARDRGRDEQFF. DNA of the CDR3: TGCAGCGCCCGGGACAGGGGGCGCGATGAGCAGTTCTTC.